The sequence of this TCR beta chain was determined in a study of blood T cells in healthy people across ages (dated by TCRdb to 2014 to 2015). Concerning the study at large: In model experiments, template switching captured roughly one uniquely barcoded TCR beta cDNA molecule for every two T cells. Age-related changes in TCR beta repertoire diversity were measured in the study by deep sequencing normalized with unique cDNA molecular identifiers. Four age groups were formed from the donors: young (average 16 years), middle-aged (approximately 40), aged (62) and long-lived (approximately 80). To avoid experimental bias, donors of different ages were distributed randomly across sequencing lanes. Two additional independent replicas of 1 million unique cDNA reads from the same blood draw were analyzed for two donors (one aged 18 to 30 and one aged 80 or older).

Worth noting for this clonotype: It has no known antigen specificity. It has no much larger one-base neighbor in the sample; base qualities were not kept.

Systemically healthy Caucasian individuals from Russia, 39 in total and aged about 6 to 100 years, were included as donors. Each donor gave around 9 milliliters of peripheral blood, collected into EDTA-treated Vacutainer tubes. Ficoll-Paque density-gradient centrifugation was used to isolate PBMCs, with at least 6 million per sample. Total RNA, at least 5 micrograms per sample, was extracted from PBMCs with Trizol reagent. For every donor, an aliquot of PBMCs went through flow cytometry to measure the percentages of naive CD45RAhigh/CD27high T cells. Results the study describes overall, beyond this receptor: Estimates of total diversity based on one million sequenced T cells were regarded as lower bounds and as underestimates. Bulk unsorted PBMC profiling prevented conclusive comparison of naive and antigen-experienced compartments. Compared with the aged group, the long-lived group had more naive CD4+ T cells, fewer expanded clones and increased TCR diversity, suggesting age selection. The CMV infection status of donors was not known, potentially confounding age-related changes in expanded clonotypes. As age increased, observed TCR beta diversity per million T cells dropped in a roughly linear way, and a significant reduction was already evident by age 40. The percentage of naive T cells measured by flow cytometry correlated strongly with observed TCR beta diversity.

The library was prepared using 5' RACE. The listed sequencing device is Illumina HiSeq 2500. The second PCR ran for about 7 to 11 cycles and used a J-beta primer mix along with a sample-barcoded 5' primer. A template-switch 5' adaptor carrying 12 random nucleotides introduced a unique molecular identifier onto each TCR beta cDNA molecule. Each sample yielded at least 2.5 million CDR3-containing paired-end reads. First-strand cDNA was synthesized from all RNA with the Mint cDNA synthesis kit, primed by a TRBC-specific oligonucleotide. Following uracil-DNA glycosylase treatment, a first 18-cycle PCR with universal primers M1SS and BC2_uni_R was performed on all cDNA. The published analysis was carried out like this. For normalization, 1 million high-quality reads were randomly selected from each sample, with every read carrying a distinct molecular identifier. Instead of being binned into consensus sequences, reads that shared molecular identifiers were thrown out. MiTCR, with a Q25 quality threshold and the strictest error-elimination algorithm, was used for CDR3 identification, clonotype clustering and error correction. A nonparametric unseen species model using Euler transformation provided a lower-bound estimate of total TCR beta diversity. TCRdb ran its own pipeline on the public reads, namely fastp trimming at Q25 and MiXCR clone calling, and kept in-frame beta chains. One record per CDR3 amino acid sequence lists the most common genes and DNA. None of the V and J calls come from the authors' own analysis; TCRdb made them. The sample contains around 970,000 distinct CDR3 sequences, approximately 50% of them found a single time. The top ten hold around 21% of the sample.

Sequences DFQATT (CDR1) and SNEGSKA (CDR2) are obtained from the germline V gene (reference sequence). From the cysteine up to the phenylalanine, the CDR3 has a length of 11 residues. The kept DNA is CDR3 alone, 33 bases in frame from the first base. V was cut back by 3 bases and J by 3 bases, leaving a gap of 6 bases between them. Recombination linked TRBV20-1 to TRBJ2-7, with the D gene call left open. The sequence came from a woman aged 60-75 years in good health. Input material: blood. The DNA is TGCAGTGCTAGTAACGTCTACGAGCAGTACTTC. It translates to CSASNVYEQYF.